Below are 11 T cell receptor beta chains sequenced from a single sample in a study of shared clonotypes between healthy human individuals. Assay used: immunoSEQ multiplex PCR; TCRdb lists only in-frame clones, some missing. The table shows approximately 180,000 clones, with over 85% occurring only once. Specimen: naive CD4+ T cells sorted from blood. Documented subset: CD45RA+ positively selected. Receptors originate from a woman in her 30s in good health.

The chain employs TRBV7-8 and TRBJ1-2; possibly TRBD1 for D (6 bases). The ends were cut back, 6 bases at V and 8 bases at J, with 19 bases in the middle. This CDR3 has 14 amino acids. Germline CDR1 is SGHVS and CDR2 is FQNEAQ. The CDR3 region has the DNA TGTGCCAGCAGTGTTGCAGGGGTGAATTGGGGCTACACCTTC. Amino acid sequence: CASSVAGVNWGYTF.

The rearrangement joins TRBV19 to TRBJ2-5; TRBD1 matches at 7 bases. Germline CDR1 LNHDA, CDR2 SQIVND (reference sequence). Trimming at V came to 3 bases and at J to 1 base, leaving 11 bases not matched to a gene. The CDR3 is 17 amino acids. CDR3 loop: CASSISSAGGSQETQYF. In nucleotides, the CDR3 is TGTGCCAGTAGTATTTCGTCGGCAGGGGGTAGCCAAGAGACCCAGTACTTC.

The rearrangement uses TRBV2 and TRBJ2-1; 7 bases agree with TRBD2. The CDR3 has 13 residues. The J segment lost 3 bases and the V segment lost 11 bases, leaving 7 bases of the junction unmatched. CDR1 SNHLY and CDR2 FYNNEI come from the germline V gene. The CDR3 is CASRGEVYNEQFF. In DNA, the CDR3 is TGTGCCTCACGGGGGGAGGTCTACAATGAGCAGTTCTTC.

The chain is built from TRBV7-2 and TRBJ1-2, with TRBD1 matching over 7 bases. The CDR3 has 17 residues. Germline CDR1 is SGHTA and CDR2 is FQGNSA. J lost 8 bases, V lost 0 bases, and 15 bases had no gene match. The CDR3 region is CASSLAGGFQGSWGYTF. Written as DNA, the CDR3 is TGTGCCAGCAGCTTAGCAGGGGGCTTCCAGGGCTCTTGGGGCTACACCTTC.

This chain links TRBV7-9 with TRBJ1-6; 7 bases line up with TRBD1. The CDR3 is 14 residues long. Germline V gene lookup returns CDR1 SEHNR and CDR2 FQNEAQ (reference sequence). The trim removed 5 bases at V and 6 bases at J, leaving 4 bases unmatched. The CDR3 nucleotides read TGTGCCAGCAGCCTTGGGACAGTTAATTCACCCCTCCACTTT. Amino acids: CASSLGTVNSPLHF.

The V call is TRBV7-9, the J call TRBJ2-4; D remains unclear. The V gene's germline CDR1 is SEHNR and CDR2 FQNEAQ (reference sequence). The CDR3 extends over 11 amino acids. Trimming took 0 bases from V and 8 from J, leaving 2 bases between them. The DNA for the CDR3 is TGTGCCAGCAGCTTAGCAGACATTCAGTACTTC. It yields the protein CASSLADIQYF.

The chain employs TRBV6-5 and TRBJ1-2, with TRBD1 identical over 10 bases. This CDR3 region has 16 residues. Germline V gene sequence: CDR1 MNHEY, CDR2 SVGAGI. The V segment lost 0 bases and the J segment 2 bases; nucleotides outside the gene matches: 3. The CDR3 loop reads CASSYSAGQGNYGYTF. CDR3 in DNA: TGTGCCAGCAGTTACTCGGCGGGACAGGGGAACTATGGCTACACCTTC.

The chain links TRBV6-5 to TRBJ1-2; D not resolved. Between the trimmed V and J ends, which lost 5 bases and 0 bases, there was a span of 10 bases. This CDR3 contains 14 residues. The germline V gene has CDR1 MNHEY and CDR2 SVGAGI. The CDR3 loop is CASSIYRSNYGYTF. The CDR3 DNA is TGTGCCAGCAGTATTTATCGGTCTAACTATGGCTACACCTTC.

This chain uses TRBV28 with TRBJ1-5; tentatively, D is TRBD1 (5 bases). Germline V gene lookup returns CDR1 MDHEN and CDR2 SYDVKM. Between the trimmed V and J ends, which lost 5 bases and 6 bases, there was a span of 20 bases. The CDR3 has 16 residues. The CDR3 nucleotides are TGTGCCAGCAGTCCCGCTGGGGGGGGTGACGCTCAGCCCCAGCATTTT. Protein sequence: CASSPAGGGDAQPQHF.

J is TRBJ2-1 and V is TRBV28; D is possibly TRBD2 (6 bases). Germline V lookup: CDR1 MDHEN, CDR2 SYDVKM. This CDR3 has 16 residues. With 4 bases removed from V and 2 bases from J, the gap between germline ends came to 15 bases. The CDR3 reads CASSSPEGGAYNEQFF. The CDR3 DNA follows: TGTGCCAGCAGTTCACCAGAGGGAGGTGCCTACAATGAGCAGTTCTTC.

This clone occurred once. The V gene is TRBV27, the J gene TRBJ2-3, with D unresolved. V was pared by 5 bases and J by 4 bases, with 25 bases between. In germline, CDR1 is MNHEY, CDR2 SMNVEV (reference sequence). The CDR3 totals 18 residues. CDR3 sequence reads: CASSPLSEWTPWADTQYF. The CDR3 DNA is TGTGCCAGCAGTCCCCTTTCGGAATGGACCCCATGGGCAGATACGCAGTATTTT.